This T cell receptor beta chain was obtained from a study of cytomegalovirus exposure and HLA in healthy donors (dated by TCRdb to between 2016 and 2019). Notes on the research overall: In an earlier analysis of fewer than 750 of the donors, about 260 Gb of sequence data and 90 million to 120 million unique TCR beta sequences from some 170 million T cells were reported. An earlier analysis of 587 of the donors used high-throughput TCR beta sequencing to judge whether each TCR beta V gene segment behaved as functional or pseudogenic. Typing coverage varied by locus: about 620-630 donors for A, B, C, DRB1 and DQB1; 500 to 550 for DQA1; about 590 for DPA1; fewer than 480 for DPB1. Every discovery cohort repertoire had been produced on one sequencing platform. Alongside the repertoire data, information on donor age, sex, ethnicity and CMV serostatus was compiled. On average, 235,054 unique TCR beta nucleotide sequences were sequenced per donor among 398 genotyped donors of the cohort, with roughly 18% of those sequences being non-productive. Of the roughly 420 genotyped donors, more than 75% were placed in the genetic ancestry cluster associated with self-reported Caucasian donors. The later analysis used no new phenotypic data to find candidate immune exposures, relying instead on TCR beta sequences and their occurrence across donors. About five DR-DQ haplotypes were treated as single units for association and clustering because of strong linkage in the cohort. To predict cytomegalovirus infection status, the study combined high-throughput TCR immunosequencing, statistical association of individual TCRs with disease status, and machine learning. Both class I and class II loci were covered by HLA typing, at four-digit resolution. The T cell repertoires of some 670 subjects were profiled by immunosequencing and related to cytomegalovirus serostatus. A later analysis re-examined previously published TCR beta repertoires from roughly 720 donors and added high-resolution HLA genotyping to investigate patterns of TCR occurrence. The study was designed to test whether signatures of past pathogen exposure could be identified by cataloging public T cell receptors. Roughly 300 gigabases of sequencing data and tens of millions of unique TCR sequences were included in an early release covering several hundred HLA-typed donors. A separate validation cohort of over a hundred different subjects was used in addition to the roughly 700-subject first cohort. A later genetic analysis took genome-wide SNP genotypes for about 55% of the 666 donors and used that subset as a discovery cohort. General conclusions and limits of the study: According to a later analysis, parvovirus B19, influenza, CMV and Epstein-Barr virus appeared linked to several top co-occurrence clusters. In a later genetic analysis, a missense DCLRE1C variant was associated with V-gene and J-gene trimming of TCR beta chains, and the association was replicated in an independent cohort. Correlated functional status among segregating V segments might reflect linkage disequilibrium, but an unknown experimental factor could not be ruled out. The sequencing pipeline was judged likely to have produced a cluster of highly shared sequence variants as a technical artifact. Roughly uniform sequencing depth across donors was assumed in presence/absence analyses, although this assumption may not hold. According to a later analysis, TCR association rates differed among HLA loci, with DRB1 alleles showing the most associated TCRs and HLA-C alleles showing the fewest. Compared with equally common non-associated chains, HLA-associated TCR beta chains in a later analysis were more clonally expanded and had lower generation probabilities. Across donors, most TCR sequences were observed very rarely, whereas some public TCRs were present in many individuals. When HLA alleles, especially DR and DQ, strongly co-occurred, attributing TCR associations to individual alleles was difficult. The cohort was sequenced for TCR beta chains only, and without alpha or paired-chain data the features that could be detected were limited. The 87-base-pair reads could not distinguish some IMGT-functional V segments, including TRBV6-2 and TRBV6-3, so those segments were excluded. Three of the identified cytomegalovirus-associated TCR beta chains were confirmed in vitro to be specific for cytomegalovirus antigens. An earlier analysis of approximately 590 of the donors showed that most TCR beta V segments appeared in productive rearrangements either about 90% or about 30% of the time, which broadly matched IMGT annotations. The authors suggested that the approach could potentially be extended to other disease states and immunological phenotypes. According to a later analysis, most CMV-associated TCR beta chains appeared to be HLA-restricted, and the HLA associations seemed to be driven largely by CMV exposure. Because counts were too low, about 15 rarely observed V segments, including chromosome 9 orphons, were left out of the earlier analysis of some 640 of the donors. For the cohort, immune exposure information was limited to CMV serostatus. Because HLA typing was unavailable for some donors at each locus, only the typed subset was used in association tests. A total of 164 TCR beta chains were listed by the study as associated with cytomegalovirus. At a false discovery rate of 0.05, a later analysis linked under 20,000 TCR beta sequences to specific HLA alleles. A further reported finding was that TCR beta sequences accurately predicted the HLA-A and HLA-B alleles for most subjects in the first cohort. Compared with the approximately 670-donor mean, donors in an Asian-associated ancestry cluster had fewer N-insertions in productive TCRs, according to a later genetic analysis. The classifier was reported to diagnose cytomegalovirus status with high specificity and sensitivity in both the original cohort and the validation cohort.

The cohort was made up of 666 healthy bone marrow donors. Cohort members were all nominally healthy when sampled, although unrecorded immune exposures were likely present. The donor tested CMV seropositive, placing the donor among the roughly 300 seropositive members of the cohort. A peripheral blood sample was provided by each donor, and peripheral blood mononuclear cells were used for TCR beta sequencing. The Qiagen DNeasy Blood Extraction Kit was used to extract genomic DNA from the blood cell samples. In the germline V gene (reference sequence), CDR1 corresponds to LNHDA and CDR2 to SQIVND. The junction shows trimming of 11 bases on V and 5 bases on J, and the gene matches do not reach 11 bases of it. Reading from cysteine to phenylalanine, the CDR3 counts 15 amino acids. Just CDR3 DNA is preserved here, 45 bases in frame from base 1. For this clone: Its antigen specificity is not known. Nothing much larger sits one base from this clone, and base qualities are not available.

The method behind the library was the immunoSEQ multiplex PCR assay. The multiplex PCR relied on a mix of 60 forward primers for TCR Vbeta segments and 13 reverse primers for TCR Jbeta segments. A multiplex PCR assay on genomic DNA amplified the CDR3 region of rearranged TCR beta genes. The amplified TCR beta libraries were sequenced on the Illumina HiSeq System as 87-base-pair reads. The paper's data handling went like this. A later analysis tallied around 80 million unique TCR beta chains across the 666 repertoires, and around 12 million of those chains were shared by two or more donors. Raw reads were error-corrected and collapsed into unique sequences by a nearest-neighbor algorithm in which closely related sequences were merged to remove PCR and sequencing errors. Alignment of CDR3 sequences to IMGT reference sequences was used to assign V, D and J gene segments. For a sequence to be retained, at least a six-nucleotide match to both a V gene segment and a J gene segment was required. A rearrangement counted as productive if the CDR3 had no stop codons and remained in frame with V and J, and every other rearrangement counted as non-productive. Following IMGT convention, CDR3 was defined as the stretch from the second conserved V-encoded cysteine up to the conserved J-encoded phenylalanine. The earlier analysis of 450 to 750 of the donors excluded any sequence lacking an unambiguous match to a single V gene segment. An earlier analysis of roughly 590 of the donors called V segments functional above 56.7% productive rearrangements and segregating when the between-donor standard deviation exceeded 5%. A statistical classification framework was built for diagnosing cytomegalovirus status from the catalog of TCR beta chain sequences. In a later analysis, TCR nucleotide sequences were compared against IMGT/GENE-DB human TR gene sequences so that V and J genes could be assigned. In a later analysis, CDR3 sequences and most-parsimonious VDJ recombination scenarios were assigned using the TCRdist pipeline. A later analysis defined each TCR beta chain by its CDR3 amino acid sequence plus V-gene family, and excluded reads lacking a unique V-gene family. A later analysis removed 500 to 600 highly shared, low-generation-probability nucleotide sequences to deal with suspected cross-contamination and a sequencing artifact. A later analysis calculated a clonal expansion index for each public chain from normalized within-repertoire ranks of inferred template counts. In a later analysis, generation probabilities were computed with a VDJ recombination model fitted to out-of-frame rearrangements, and the resulting probabilities were checked against IGoR. A later analysis scored TCR-TCR, TCR-HLA and TCR-CMV co-occurrence with hypergeometric tests, applying a repertoire-size bias correction to TCR pairs. In a later analysis, false discovery rates were estimated by permuting HLA or CMV assignments 20 times. A later analysis grouped co-occurring TCRs with DBSCAN, adding TCRdist sequence similarity when clustering within HLA-allele-positive subsets. Repertoires with fewer than 30,000 or more than 120,000 public chains, plus five repertoires with anomalous nucleotide sharing, were excluded from co-occurrence clustering. TCRdb's version of the immuneACCESS table is confined to in-frame rearrangements and falls short of the full clone set. An unresolved V gene accounts for under half of the shortfall where checked; the remainder is of unknown origin. The D gene and trimming were derived from the DNA, and the V and J assignments and clone size from that table. The sample table shows over 80,000 clones, and about four fifths are seen once. In total, the top ten clones hold about 14% of the sample.

The material sequenced was PBMCs. The receptor chain draws on TRBV19 and TRBJ2-3; the junction holds 12 bases that match TRBD1. The sequence derives from an older woman in good health and CMV-seropositive. In nucleotide form, the sequence is TGTGCCTCCCGGGACAGGGGGCTAGTTGTAGATACGCAGTATTTT. Protein translation: CASRDRGLVVDTQYF.